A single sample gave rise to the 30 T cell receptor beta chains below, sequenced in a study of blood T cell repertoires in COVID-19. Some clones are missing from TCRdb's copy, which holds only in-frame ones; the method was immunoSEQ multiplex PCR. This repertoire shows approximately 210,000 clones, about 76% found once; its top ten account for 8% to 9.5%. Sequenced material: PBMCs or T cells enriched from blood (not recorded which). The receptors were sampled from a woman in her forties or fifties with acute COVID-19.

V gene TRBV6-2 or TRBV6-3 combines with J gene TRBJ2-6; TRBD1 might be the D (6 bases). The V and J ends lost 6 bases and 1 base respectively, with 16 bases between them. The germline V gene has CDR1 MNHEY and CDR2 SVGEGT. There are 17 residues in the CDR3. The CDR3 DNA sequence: TGTGCCAGCAGCGCGGCAGGGGTACGGTCTGGGGCCAACGTCCTGACTTTC. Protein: CASSAAGVRSGANVLTF.

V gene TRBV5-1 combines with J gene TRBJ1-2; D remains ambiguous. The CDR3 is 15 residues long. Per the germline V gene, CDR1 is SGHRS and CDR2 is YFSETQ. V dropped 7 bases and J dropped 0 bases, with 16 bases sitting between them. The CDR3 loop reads CASRWGAGANYGYTF. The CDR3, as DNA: TGCGCCAGCCGCTGGGGAGCAGGAGCTAACTATGGCTACACCTTC.

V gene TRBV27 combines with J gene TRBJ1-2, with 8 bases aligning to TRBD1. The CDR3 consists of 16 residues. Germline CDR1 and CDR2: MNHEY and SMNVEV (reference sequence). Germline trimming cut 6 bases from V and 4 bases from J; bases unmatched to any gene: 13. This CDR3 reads CASSLTPQQGVYGYTF. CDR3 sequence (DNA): TGTGCCAGCAGCCTCACCCCGCAACAGGGGGTCTATGGCTACACCTTC.

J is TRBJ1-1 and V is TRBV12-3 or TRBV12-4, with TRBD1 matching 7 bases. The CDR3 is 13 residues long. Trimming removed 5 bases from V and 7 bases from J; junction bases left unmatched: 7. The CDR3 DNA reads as TGTGCCAGCAGTAATTCCGGGACAGATGAAGCTTTCTTT. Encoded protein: CASSNSGTDEAFF.

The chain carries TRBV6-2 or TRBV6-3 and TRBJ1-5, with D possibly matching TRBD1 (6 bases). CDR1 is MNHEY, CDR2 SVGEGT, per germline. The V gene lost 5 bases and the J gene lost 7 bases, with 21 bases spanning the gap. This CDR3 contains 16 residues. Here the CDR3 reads CASSNVRDTPGQPQHF. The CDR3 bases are TGTGCCAGCAGTAATGTCCGGGACACCCCGGGACAGCCCCAGCATTTT.

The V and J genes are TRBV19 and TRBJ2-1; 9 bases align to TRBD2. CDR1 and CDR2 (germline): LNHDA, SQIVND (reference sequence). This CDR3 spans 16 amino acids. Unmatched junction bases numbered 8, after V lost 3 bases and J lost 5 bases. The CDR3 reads CASSIIAGVANNEQFF. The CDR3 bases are TGTGCCAGTAGTATCATAGCGGGAGTCGCAAACAATGAGCAGTTCTTC.

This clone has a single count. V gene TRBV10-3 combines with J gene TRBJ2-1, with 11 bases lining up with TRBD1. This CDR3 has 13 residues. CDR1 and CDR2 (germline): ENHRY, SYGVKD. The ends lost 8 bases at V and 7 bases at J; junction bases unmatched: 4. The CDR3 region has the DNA TGTGCCATCCGGGACAGGGGGGTTAATGAGCAGTTCTTC. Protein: CAIRDRGVNEQFF.

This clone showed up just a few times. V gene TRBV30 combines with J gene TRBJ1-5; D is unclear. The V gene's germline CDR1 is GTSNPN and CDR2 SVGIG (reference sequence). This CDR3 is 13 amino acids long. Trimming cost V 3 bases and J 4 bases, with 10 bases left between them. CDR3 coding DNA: TGTGCCTGGAGCGGTAGCGGGAATCAGCCCCAGCATTTT. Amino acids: CAWSGSGNQPQHF.

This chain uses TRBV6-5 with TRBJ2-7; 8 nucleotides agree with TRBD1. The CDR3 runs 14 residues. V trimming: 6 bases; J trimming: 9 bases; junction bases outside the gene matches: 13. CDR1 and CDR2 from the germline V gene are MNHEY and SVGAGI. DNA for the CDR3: TGTGCCAGCAGCCACGGGACAGGCCGGGTCGGGCAGTACTTC. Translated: CASSHGTGRVGQYF.

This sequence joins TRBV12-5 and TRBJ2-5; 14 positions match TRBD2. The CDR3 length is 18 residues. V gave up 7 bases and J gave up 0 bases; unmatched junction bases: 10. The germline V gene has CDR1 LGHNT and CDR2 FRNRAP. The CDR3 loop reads CASAPGLAGAQYQETQYF. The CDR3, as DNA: TGTGCTAGTGCCCCGGGACTAGCGGGAGCTCAGTACCAAGAGACCCAGTACTTC.

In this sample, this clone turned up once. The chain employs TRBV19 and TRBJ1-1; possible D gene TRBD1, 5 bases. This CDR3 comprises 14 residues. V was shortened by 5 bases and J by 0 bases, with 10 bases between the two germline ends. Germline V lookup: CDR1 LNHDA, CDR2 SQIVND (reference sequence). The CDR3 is CASSYGGLNTEAFF. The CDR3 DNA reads TGTGCCAGTAGTTATGGGGGGTTGAACACTGAAGCTTTCTTT.

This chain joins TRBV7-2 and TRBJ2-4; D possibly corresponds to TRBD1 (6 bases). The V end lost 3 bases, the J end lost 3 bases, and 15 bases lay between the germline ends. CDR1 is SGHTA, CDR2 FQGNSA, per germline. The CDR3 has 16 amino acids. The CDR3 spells CASSFGGSRVKNIQYF. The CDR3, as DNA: TGTGCCAGCAGCTTTGGGGGCAGTAGAGTCAAAAACATTCAGTACTTC.

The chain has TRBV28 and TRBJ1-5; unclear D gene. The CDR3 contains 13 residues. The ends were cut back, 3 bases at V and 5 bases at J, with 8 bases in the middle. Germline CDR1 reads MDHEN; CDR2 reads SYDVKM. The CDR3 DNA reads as TGTGCCAGCAGTTTGTTCGGTTATCAGCCCCAGCATTTT. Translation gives CASSLFGYQPQHF.

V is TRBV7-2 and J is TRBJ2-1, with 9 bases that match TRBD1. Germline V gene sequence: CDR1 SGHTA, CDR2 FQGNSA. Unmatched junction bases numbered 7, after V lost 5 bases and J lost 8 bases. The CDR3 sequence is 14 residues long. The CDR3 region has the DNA TGTGCCAGCAGCCCGAGACAGGGGGACTATGAGCAGTTCTTC. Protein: CASSPRQGDYEQFF.

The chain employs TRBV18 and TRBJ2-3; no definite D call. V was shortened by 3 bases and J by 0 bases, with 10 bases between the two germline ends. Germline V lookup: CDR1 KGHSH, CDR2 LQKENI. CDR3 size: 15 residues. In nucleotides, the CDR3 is TGTGCCAGCTCACCCGGTTCCACTAGCACAGATACGCAGTATTTT. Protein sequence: CASSPGSTSTDTQYF.

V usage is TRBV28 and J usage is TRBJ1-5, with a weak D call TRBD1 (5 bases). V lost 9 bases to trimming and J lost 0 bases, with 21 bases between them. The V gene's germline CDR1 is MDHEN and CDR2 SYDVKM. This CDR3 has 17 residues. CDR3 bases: TGTGCCAGTCAAACATCGGGCCGGGGGTATAGCAATCAGCCCCAGCATTTT. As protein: CASQTSGRGYSNQPQHF.

CDR3 sequence reads: CASSFSVNEQFF. The CDR3 nucleotides read TGTGCCAGCAGTTTTTCGGTCAATGAGCAGTTCTTC. The chain is built from TRBV12-3 or TRBV12-4 and TRBJ2-1; D is unclear. V lost 3 bases and J lost 6, with 6 bases in between. CDR3 size: 12 residues.

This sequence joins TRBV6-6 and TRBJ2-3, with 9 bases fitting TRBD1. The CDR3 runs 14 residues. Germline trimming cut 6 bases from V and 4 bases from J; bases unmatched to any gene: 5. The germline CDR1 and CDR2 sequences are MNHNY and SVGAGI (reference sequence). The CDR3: CASRRTGEADTQYF. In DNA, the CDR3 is TGTGCCAGCAGACGGACAGGGGAAGCAGATACGCAGTATTTT.

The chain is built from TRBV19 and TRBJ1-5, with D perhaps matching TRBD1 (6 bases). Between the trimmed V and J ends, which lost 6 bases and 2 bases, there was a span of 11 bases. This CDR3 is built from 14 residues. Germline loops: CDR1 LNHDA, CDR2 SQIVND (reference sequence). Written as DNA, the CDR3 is TGTGCCAGTAGCTGGCCAGGGGGCAATCAGCCCCAGCATTTT. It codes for CASSWPGGNQPQHF.

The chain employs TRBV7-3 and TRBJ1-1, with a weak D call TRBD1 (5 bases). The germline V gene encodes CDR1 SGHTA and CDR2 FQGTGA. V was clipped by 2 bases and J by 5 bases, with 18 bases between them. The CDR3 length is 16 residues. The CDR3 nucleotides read TGTGCCAGCAGCTTATTTCAGGGAGGGTCGGGTACTGAAGCTTTCTTT. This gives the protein CASSLFQGGSGTEAFF.

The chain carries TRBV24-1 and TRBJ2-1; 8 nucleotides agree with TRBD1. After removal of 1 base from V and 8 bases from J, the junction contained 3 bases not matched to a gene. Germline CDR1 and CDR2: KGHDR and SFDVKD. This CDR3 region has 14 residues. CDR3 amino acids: CATSDFGTGDEQFF. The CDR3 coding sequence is TGTGCCACCAGTGATTTCGGGACAGGCGATGAGCAGTTCTTC.

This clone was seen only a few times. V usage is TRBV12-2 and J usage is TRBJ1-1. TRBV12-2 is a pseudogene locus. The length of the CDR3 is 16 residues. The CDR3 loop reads CASRPRPGLKNTEAFF. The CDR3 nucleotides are TGTGCAAGTCGCCCTAGACCGGGACTTAAGAACACTGAAGCTTTCTTT.

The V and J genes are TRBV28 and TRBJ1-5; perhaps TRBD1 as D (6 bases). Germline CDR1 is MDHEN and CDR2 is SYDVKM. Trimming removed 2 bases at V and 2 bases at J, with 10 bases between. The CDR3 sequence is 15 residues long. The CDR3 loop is CASSLQGIGNQPQHF. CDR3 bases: TGTGCCAGCAGTTTACAGGGGATAGGCAATCAGCCCCAGCATTTT.

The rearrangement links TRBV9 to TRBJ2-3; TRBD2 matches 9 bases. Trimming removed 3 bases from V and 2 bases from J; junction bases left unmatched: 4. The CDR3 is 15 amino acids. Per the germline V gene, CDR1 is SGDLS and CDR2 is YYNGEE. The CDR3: CASSALAGATDTQYF. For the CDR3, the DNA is TGTGCCAGCAGCGCTTTAGCGGGAGCCACAGATACGCAGTATTTT.

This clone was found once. The CDR3 reads CASSGQGYTEAFF. As DNA, the CDR3 is TGTGCCAGCAGTGGGCAGGGCTACACTGAAGCTTTCTTT. The chain combines TRBV2 with TRBJ1-1; tentatively, D is TRBD1 (5 bases). The CDR3 has 13 residues. Trimming took off 4 bases at V and 3 bases at J, with 9 bases between the two ends. Germline CDR1 reads SNHLY; CDR2 reads FYNNEI.

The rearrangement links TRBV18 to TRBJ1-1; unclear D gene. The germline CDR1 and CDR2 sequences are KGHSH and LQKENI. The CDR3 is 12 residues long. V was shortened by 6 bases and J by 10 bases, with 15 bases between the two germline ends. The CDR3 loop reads CASSSSRDRAFF. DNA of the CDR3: TGTGCCAGCTCCTCTTCGAGGGATCGAGCTTTCTTT.

CDR3 sequence reads: CASSLWLTSGSTDTQYF. The DNA of the CDR3 is TGTGCCAGCAGCCTTTGGCTCACTAGCGGGAGTACAGATACGCAGTATTTT. The chain combines TRBV7-2 with TRBJ2-3; TRBD2 agrees at 11 bases. V dropped 5 bases and J dropped 3; count of bases not matched to a gene: 10. CDR3 size: 17 residues. Germline V gene data show CDR1 as SGHTA and CDR2 as FQGNSA.

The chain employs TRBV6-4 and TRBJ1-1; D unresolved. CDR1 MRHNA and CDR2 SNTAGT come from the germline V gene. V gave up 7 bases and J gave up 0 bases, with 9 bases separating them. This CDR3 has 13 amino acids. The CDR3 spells CASKSDMNTEAFF. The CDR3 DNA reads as TGTGCCAGCAAGTCAGATATGAACACTGAAGCTTTCTTT.

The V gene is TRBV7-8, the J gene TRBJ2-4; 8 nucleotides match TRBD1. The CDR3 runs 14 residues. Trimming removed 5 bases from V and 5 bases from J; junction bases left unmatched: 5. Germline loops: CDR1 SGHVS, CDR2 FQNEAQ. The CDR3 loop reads CASSRGTGENIQYF. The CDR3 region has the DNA TGTGCCAGCAGCCGAGGGACAGGAGAAAACATTCAGTACTTC.

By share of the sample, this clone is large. The CDR3 coding sequence is TGTGCCAGCAGCCTGGACAGGGTGGTCTACACCTTC. Translation: CASSLDRVVYTF. The rearrangement uses TRBV5-4 and TRBJ1-2, with TRBD1 matching over 8 bases. Germline V CDR1 and CDR2: SGHNT, YYREEE (reference sequence). J was trimmed by 10 bases and V by 4 bases; bases with no gene match: 6. The CDR3 length is 12 residues.